What follows is one TCR beta chain and its context. What it binds is not known. The repertoire was sequenced with immunoSEQ multiplex PCR; TCRdb's copy has only in-frame clones and lacks some. The sample lists 35,000 to 50,000 clones, 70% to 75% occurring once. These data originate in a study of radiotherapy plus CTLA-4 blockade in lung cancer. Study context: Among all patients, about 19% showed objective responses, while 30% to 35% had disease control. Notes on the study in general: Some TCR clones had been derived from tumors. These clones expanded in peripheral blood after radiotherapy plus ipilimumab. Reportedly, early blood T cell clone dynamics best predicted response, with interferon-beta.

Focal radiation and CTLA-4 blockade (ipilimumab) were tested in chemo-refractory metastatic non-small-cell lung cancer patients. V lost 4 bases, J lost 7 bases, and 19 bases lay in between. The germline V gene encodes CDR1 MDHEN and CDR2 SYDVKM. The CDR3 has 16 residues. Material: peripheral blood, obtained from a patient treated with radiotherapy plus ipilimumab. The chain joins TRBV28 to TRBJ1-4; no definite D call. The receptor comes from a human donor with non-small cell lung cancer who had a complete response to radiotherapy plus ipilimumab. The CDR3 DNA reads TGTGCCAGCAGTTCATACGCCGGGTCCCTGGGTGAAAAACTGTTTTTT. Its protein is CASSSYAGSLGEKLFF.